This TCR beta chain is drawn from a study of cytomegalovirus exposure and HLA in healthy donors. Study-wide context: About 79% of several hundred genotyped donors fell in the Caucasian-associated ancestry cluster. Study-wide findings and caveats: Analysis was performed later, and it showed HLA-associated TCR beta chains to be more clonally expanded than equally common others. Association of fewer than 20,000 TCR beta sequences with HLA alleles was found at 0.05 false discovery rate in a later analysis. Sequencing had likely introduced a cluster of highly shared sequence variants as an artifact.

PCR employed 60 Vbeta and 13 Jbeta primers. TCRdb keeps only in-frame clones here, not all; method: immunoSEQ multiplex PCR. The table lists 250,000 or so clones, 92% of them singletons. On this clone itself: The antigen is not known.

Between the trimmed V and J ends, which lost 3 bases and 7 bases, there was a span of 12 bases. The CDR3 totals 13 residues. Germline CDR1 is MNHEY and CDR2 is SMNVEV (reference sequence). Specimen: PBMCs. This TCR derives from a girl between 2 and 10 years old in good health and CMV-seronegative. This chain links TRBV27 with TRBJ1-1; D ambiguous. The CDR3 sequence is CASSFLYTDEAFF. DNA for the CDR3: TGTGCCAGCAGTTTCTTATATACAGATGAAGCTTTCTTT.